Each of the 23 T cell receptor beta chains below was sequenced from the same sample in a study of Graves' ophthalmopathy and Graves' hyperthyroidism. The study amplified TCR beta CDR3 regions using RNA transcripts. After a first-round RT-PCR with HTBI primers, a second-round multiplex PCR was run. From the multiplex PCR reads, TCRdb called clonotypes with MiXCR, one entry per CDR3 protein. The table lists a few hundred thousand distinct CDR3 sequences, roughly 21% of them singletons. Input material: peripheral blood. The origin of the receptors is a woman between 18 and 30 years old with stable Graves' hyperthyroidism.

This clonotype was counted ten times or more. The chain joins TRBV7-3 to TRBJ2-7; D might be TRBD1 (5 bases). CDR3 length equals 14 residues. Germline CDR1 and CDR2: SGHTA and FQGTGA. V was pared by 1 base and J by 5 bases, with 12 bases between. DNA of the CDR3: TGTGCCAGCAGCTTAAGGGGCAGGGCAGACGAGCAGTACTTC. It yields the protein CASSLRGRADEQYF.

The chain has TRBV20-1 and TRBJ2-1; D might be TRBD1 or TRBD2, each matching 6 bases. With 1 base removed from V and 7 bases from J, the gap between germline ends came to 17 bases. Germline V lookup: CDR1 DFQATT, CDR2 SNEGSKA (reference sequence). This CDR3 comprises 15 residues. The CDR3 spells CSARVGGRGLNEQFF. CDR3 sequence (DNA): TGCAGTGCTAGAGTCGGGGGCAGGGGTTTGAATGAGCAGTTCTTC.

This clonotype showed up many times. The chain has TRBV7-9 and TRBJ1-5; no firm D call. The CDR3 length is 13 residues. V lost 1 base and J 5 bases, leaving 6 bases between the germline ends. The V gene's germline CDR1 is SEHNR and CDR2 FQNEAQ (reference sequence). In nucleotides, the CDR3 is TGTGCCAGCAGCTTAGACCGATATCAGCCCCAGCATTTT. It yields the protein CASSLDRYQPQHF.

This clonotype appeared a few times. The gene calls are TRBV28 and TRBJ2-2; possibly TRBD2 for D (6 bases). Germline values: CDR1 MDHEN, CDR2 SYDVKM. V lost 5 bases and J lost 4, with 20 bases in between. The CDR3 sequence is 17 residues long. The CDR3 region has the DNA TGTGCCAGCAGTCCCTATCGGGGGTTCGAGAGCACCGGGGAGCTGTTTTTT. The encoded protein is CASSPYRGFESTGELFF.

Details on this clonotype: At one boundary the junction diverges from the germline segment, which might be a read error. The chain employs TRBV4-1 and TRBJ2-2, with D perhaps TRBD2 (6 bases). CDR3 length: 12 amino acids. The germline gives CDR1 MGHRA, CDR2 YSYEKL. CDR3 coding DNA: TGCGCCAGCAGCCAAGTCGTCGGGGGGCTGTTTTTT. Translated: CASSQVVGGLFF.

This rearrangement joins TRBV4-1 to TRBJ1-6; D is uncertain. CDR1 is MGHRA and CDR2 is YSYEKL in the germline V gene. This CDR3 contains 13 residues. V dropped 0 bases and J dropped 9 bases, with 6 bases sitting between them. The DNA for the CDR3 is TGCGCCAGCAGCCAAGAGCCGAGTTCACCCCTCCACTTT. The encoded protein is CASSQEPSSPLHF.

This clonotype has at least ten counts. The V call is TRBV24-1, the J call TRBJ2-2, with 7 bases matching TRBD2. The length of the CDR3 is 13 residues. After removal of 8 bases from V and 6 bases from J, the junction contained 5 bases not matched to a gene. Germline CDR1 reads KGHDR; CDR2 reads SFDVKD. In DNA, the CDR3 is TGTGCCACCAATGGACTAGAATCCGGGGAGCTGTTTTTT. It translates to CATNGLESGELFF.

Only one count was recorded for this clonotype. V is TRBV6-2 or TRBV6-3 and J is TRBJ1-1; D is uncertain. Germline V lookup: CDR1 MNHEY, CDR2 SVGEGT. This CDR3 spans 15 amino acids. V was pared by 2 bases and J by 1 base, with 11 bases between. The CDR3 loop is CASSYVVVANTEAFF. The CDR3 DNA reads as TGTGCCAGCAGTTACGTGGTCGTGGCGAACACTGAAGCTTTCTTT.

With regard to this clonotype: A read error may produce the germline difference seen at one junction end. The CDR3 coding sequence is TGTGCCAGCAGTGAGGCGGGGGGATCCTACGAGCAGCACTTC. This translates into CASSEAGGSYEQHF. The chain uses TRBV25-1 and TRBJ2-7, with 8 bases lining up with TRBD2. The CDR3 runs to 14 residues. Germline CDR1 MGHDK, CDR2 SYGVNS.

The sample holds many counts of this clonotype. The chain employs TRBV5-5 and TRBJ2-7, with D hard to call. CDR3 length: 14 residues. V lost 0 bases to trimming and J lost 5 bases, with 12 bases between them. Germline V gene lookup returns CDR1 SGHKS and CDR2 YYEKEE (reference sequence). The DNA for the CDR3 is TGTGCCAGCAGCTTGGAGACGGATCTGGACGAGCAGTACTTC. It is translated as CASSLETDLDEQYF.

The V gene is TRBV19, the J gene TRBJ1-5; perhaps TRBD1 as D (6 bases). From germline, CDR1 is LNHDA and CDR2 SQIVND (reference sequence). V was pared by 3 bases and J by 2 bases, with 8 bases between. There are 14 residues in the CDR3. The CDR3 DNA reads TGTGCCAGTAGTATCCCAGGGGGCAATCAGCCCCAGCATTTT. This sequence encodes CASSIPGGNQPQHF.

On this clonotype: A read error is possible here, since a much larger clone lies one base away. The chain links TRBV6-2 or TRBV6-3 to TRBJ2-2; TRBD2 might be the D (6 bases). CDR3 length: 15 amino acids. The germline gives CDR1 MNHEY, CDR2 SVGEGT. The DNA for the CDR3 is TGTGCCAGCAGCCTGGCGGGGCCGAACATCGGGGAGCTGTTTTTT. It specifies CASSLAGPNIGELFF.

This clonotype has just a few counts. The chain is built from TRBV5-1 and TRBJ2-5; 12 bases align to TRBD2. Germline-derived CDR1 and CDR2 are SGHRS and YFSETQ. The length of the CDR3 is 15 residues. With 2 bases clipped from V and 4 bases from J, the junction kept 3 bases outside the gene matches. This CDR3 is CASSLWTSGTETQYF. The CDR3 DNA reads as TGCGCCAGCAGCTTATGGACTAGCGGGACAGAGACCCAGTACTTC.

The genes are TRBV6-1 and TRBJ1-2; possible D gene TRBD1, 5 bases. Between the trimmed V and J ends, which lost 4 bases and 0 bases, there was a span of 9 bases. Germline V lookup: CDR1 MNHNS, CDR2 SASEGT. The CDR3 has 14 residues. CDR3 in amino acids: CASSVTDTNYGYTF. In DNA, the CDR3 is TGTGCCAGCAGTGTGACAGATACTAACTATGGCTACACCTTC.

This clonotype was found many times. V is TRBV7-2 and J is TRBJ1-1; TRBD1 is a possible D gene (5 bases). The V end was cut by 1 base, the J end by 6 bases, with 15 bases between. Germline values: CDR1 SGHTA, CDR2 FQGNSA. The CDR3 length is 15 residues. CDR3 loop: CASSLVAGPRPEAFF. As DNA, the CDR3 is TGTGCCAGCAGCTTAGTCGCAGGGCCCCGGCCTGAAGCTTTCTTT.

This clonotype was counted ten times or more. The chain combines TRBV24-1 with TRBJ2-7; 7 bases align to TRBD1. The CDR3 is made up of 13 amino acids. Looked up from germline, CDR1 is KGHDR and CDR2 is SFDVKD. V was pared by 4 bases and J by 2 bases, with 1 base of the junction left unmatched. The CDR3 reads CATSEGQTYEQYF. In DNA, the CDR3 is TGTGCCACCAGTGAGGGACAGACCTACGAGCAGTACTTC.

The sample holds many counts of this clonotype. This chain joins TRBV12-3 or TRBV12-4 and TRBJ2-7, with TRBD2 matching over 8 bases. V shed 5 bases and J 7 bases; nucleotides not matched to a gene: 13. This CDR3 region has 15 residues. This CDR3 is CASSARGALKWEQYF. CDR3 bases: TGTGCCAGCAGTGCGCGGGGGGCCCTTAAGTGGGAGCAGTACTTC.

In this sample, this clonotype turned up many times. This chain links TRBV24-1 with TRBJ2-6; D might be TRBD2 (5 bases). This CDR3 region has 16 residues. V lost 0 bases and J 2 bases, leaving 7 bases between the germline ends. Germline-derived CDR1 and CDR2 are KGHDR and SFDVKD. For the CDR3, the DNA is TGTGCCACCAGTGATTTGGACGGGGCTGGGGCCAACGTCCTGACTTTC. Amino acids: CATSDLDGAGANVLTF.

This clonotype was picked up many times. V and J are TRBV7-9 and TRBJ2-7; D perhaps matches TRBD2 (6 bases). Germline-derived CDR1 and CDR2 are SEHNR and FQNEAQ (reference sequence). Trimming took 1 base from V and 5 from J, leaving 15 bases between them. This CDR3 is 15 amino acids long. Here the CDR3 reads CASSLGGRGMNEQYF. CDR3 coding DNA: TGTGCCAGCAGCTTAGGGGGCCGGGGGATGAACGAGCAGTACTTC.

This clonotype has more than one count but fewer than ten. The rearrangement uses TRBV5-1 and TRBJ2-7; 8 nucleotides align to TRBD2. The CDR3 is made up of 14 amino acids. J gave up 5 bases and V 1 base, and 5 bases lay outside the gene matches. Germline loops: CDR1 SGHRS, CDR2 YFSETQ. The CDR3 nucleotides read TGCGCCAGCAGCTTGTCGGGAGGGCGGGACGAGCAGTACTTC. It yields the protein CASSLSGGRDEQYF.

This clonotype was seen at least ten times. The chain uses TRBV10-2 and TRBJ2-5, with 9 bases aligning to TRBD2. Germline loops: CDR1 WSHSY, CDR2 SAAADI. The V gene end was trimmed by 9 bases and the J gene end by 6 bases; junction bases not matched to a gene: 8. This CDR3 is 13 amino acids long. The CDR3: CASLGLAGKTQYF. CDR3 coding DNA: TGCGCCAGTTTGGGACTAGCTGGGAAGACCCAGTACTTC.

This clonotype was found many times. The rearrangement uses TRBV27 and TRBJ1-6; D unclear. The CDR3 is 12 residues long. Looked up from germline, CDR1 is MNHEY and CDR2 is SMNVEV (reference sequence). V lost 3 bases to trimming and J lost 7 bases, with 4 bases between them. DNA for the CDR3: TGTGCCAGCAGTTTCGGCAATTCACCCCTCCACTTT. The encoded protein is CASSFGNSPLHF.

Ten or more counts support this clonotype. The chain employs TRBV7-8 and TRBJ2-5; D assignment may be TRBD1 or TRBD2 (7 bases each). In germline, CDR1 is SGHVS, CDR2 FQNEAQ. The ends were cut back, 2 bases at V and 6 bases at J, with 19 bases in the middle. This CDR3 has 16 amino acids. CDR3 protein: CASSLPQGGSGKTQYF. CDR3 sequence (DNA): TGTGCCAGCAGCTTACCCCAGGGGGGGTCAGGAAAGACCCAGTACTTC. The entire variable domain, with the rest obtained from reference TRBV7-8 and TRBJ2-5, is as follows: GAGVSQSPRYKVAKRGQDVALRCDPISGHVSLFWYQQALGQGPEFLTYFQNEAQLDKSGLPSDRFFAERPEGSVSTLKIQRTQQEDSAVYLCASSLPQGGSGKTQYFGPGTRLLVL.